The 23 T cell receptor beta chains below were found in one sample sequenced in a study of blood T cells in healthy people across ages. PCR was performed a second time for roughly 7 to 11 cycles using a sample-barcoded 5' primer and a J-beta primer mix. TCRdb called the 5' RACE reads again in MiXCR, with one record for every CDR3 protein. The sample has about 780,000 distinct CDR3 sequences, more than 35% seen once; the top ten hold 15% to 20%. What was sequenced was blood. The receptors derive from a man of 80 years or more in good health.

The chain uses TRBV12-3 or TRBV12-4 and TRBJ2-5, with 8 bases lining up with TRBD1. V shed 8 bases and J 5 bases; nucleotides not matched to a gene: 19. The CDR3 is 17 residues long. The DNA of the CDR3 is TGTGCCAGCTCCCCCAATTCAGGGGGCCTCACGCTGGAGACCCAGTACTTC. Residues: CASSPNSGGLTLETQYF.

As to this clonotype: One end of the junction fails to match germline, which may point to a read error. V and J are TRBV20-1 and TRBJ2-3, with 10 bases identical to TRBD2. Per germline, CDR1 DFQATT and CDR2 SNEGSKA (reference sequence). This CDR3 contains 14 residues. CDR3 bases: TGCAGTGCCAGAGCGGGAGGGCCCACAGATACGCAGTATTTT. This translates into CSARAGGPTDTQYF.

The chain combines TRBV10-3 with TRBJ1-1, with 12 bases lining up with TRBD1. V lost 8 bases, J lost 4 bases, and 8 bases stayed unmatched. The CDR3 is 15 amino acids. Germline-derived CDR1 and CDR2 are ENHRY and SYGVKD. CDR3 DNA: TGTGCCATCGCCGTAGGGACAGGGGGCCGCACTGAAGCTTTCTTT. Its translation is CAIAVGTGGRTEAFF.

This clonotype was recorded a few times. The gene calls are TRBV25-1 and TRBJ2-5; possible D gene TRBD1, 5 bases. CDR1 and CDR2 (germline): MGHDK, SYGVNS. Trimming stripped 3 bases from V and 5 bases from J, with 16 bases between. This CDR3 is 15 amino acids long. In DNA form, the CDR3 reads TGTGCCAGCAGTGATTGGATGGCAGGGCTGGAGACCCAGTACTTC. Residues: CASSDWMAGLETQYF.

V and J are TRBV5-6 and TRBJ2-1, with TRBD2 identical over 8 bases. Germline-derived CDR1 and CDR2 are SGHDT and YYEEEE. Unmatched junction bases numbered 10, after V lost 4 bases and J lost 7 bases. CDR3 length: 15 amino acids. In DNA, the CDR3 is TGTGCCAGCAGCCTCGTCGGGGGGGCAGTAAATGAGCAGTTCTTC. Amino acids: CASSLVGGAVNEQFF.

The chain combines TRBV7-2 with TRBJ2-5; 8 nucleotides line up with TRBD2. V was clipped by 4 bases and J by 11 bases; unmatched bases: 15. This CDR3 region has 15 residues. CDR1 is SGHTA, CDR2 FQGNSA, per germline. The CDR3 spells CASSSQSGSGFEQYF. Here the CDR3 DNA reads TGTGCCAGCAGCTCTCAGAGCGGGAGCGGGTTTGAGCAGTACTTC.

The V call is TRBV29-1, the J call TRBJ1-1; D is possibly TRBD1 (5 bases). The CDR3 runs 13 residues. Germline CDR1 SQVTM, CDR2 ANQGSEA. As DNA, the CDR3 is TGCAGTGTAGCCACCCGGAGGGGCCCTGAAGCTTTCTTT. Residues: CSVATRRGPEAFF. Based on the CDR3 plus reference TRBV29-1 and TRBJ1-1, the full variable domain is SAVISQKPSRDICQRGTSLTIQCQVDSQVTMMFWYRQQPGQSLTLIATANQGSEATYESGFVIDKFPISRPNLTFSTLTVSNMSPEDSSIYLCSVATRRGPEAFFGQGTRLTVV.

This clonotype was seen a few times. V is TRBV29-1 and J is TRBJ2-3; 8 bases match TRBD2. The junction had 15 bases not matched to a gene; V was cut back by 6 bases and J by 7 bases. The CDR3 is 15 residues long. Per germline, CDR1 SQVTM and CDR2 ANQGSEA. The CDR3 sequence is CSVGGLAGSPNTQYF. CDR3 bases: TGCAGCGTCGGGGGGTTAGCGGGATCTCCCAATACGCAGTATTTT.

The chain's CDR3 is CASSAGLAGINEQFF. In DNA form, the CDR3 reads TGTGCCAGCAGCGCCGGACTAGCGGGAATTAATGAGCAGTTCTTC. The chain has TRBV6-5 and TRBJ2-1; 12 bases match TRBD2. This CDR3 spans 15 amino acids. V lost 6 bases and J lost 7; bases outside the gene matches: 7. Germline V gene data show CDR1 as MNHEY and CDR2 as SVGAGI.

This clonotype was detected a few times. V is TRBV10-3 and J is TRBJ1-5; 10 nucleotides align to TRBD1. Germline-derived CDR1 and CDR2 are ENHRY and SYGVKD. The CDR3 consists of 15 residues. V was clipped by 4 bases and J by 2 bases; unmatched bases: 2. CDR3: CAISVGQGGNQPQHF. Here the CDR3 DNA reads TGTGCCATCAGTGTAGGACAGGGGGGCAATCAGCCCCAGCATTTT.

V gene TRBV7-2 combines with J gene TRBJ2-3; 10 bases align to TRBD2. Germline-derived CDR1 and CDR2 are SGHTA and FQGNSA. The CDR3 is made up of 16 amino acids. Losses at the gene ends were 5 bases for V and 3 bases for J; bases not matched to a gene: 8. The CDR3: CTSSHRGLAETDTQYF. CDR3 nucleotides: TGTACCAGCAGCCACCGCGGACTAGCGGAAACAGATACGCAGTATTTT.

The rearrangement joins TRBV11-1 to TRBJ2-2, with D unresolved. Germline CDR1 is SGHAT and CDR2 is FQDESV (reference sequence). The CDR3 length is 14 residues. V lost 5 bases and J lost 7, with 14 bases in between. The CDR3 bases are TGTGCCAGCAGCCACAGTCCGGATGTCGGGGAGCTGTTTTTT. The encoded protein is CASSHSPDVGELFF.

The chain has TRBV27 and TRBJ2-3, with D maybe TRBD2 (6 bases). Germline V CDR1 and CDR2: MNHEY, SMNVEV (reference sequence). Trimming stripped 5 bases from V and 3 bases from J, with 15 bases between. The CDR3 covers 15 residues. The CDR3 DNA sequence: TGTGCCAGCAGTCCAGACGGGAGTGGGACAGATACGCAGTATTTT. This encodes CASSPDGSGTDTQYF.

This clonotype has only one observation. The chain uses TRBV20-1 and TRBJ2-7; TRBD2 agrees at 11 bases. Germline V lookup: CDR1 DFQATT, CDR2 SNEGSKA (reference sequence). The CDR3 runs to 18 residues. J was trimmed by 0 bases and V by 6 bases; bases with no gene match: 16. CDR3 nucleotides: TGCAGTGCCCCCCCGGTTGGTAGCGGGAGGGATCACTCCTACGAGCAGTACTTC. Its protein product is CSAPPVGSGRDHSYEQYF.

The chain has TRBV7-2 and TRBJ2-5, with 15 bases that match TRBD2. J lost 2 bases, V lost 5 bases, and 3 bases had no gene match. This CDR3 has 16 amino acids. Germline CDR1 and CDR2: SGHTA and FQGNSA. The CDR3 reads CASSKGTSGGQETQYF. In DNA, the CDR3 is TGTGCCAGCAGCAAAGGGACTAGCGGGGGGCAAGAGACCCAGTACTTC.

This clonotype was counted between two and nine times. CDR3 DNA: TGTGCCAGCAGTTTACCCCGAAGGAGAACTAGCACAGATACGCAGTATTTT. Its protein product is CASSLPRRRTSTDTQYF. The V and J genes are TRBV12-3 or TRBV12-4 and TRBJ2-3; D is unresolved. Trimming took off 2 bases at V and 0 bases at J, with 15 bases between the two ends. The CDR3 is 17 residues long.

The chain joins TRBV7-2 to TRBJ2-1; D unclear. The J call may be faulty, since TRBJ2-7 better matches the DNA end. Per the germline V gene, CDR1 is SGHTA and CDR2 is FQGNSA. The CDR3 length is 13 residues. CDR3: CASSLAPYNEQYF. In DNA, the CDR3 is TGTGCCAGCAGCTTAGCCCCTTACAATGAGCAGTACTTC.

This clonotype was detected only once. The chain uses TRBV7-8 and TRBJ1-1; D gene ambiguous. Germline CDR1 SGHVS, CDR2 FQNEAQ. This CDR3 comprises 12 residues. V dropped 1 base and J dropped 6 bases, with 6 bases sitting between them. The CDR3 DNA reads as TGTGCCAGCAGCTTAGAAGTCCCTGAAGCTTTCTTT. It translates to CASSLEVPEAFF.

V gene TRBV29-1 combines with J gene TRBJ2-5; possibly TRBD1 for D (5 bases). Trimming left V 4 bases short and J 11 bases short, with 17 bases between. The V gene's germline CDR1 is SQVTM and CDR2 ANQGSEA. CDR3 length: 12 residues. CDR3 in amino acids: CSVAHPDNEQYF. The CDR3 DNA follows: TGCAGCGTTGCTCATCCGGACAATGAGCAGTACTTC.

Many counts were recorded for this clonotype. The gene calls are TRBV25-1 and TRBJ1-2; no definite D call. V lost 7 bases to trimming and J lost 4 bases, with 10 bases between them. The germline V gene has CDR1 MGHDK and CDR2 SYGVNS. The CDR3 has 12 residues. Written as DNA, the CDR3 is TGTGCCAGCAAAGCGAGCGGCTATGGCTACACCTTC. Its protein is CASKASGYGYTF.

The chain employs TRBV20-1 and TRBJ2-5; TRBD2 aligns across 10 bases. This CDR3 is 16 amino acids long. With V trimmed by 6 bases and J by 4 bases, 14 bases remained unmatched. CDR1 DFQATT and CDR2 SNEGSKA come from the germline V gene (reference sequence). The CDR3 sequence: CSATIPLAGVLETQYF. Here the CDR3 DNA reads TGCAGTGCAACGATCCCTCTAGCGGGGGTATTAGAGACCCAGTACTTC.

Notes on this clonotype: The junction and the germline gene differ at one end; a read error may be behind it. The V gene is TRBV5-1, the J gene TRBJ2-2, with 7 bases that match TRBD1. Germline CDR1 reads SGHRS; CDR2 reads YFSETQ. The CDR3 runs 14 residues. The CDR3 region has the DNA TGCGTCAGCAGCTTGGGACAGCCCGCCGGGGAGCTGTTTTTT. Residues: CVSSLGQPAGELFF.

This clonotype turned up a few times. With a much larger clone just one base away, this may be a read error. The CDR3 DNA is TGTGCCATCGAAGGGAGTCCGGGGGGGACTGAAGCTTTCTTT. This sequence encodes CAIEGSPGGTEAFF. The chain couples TRBV10-3 to TRBJ1-1; D possibly corresponds to TRBD1 (5 bases). Germline values: CDR1 ENHRY, CDR2 SYGVKD. Trimming stripped 8 bases from V and 5 bases from J, with 18 bases between. The CDR3 sequence is 14 residues long.